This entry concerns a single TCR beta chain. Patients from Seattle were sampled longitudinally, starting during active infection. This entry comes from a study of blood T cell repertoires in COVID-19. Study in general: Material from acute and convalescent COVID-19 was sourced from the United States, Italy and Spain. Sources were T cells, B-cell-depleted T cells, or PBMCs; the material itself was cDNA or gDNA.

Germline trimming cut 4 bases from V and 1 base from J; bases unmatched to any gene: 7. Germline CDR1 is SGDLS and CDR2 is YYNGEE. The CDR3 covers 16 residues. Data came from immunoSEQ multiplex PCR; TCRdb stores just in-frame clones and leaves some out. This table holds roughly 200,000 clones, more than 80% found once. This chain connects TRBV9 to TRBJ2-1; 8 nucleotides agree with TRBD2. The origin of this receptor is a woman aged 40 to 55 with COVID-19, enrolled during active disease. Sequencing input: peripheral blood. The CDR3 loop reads CASSPGGASSYNEQFF. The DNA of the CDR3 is TGTGCCAGCAGCCCCGGGGGGGCATCATCCTACAATGAGCAGTTCTTC.